These T cell receptor beta chains were read from a single sample in a study of post-analysis software for immune sequencing data. TCRdb redid the calling of the PCR reads with MiXCR, one entry per CDR3 protein. The sample lists fewer than 700,000 distinct CDR3 sequences, 44% seen once, with 1.7% in the top ten. Sequencing was performed on blood. The receptor source for this set is a girl between 5 and 17 years old with multiple sclerosis. The CDR3 runs from the conserved cysteine through the conserved F or W. The order of the fields is clone size, D gene, V gene, J gene, CDR3 protein, CDR3 DNA. A D gene is named only where the DNA matches it firmly. Only some rows state a clone size, as once, few, many or a class for expanded clones.

clone size: -
D gene: -
V gene: TRBV5-1
J gene: TRBJ1-1
CDR3 protein: CASSLKRSGAEAFF
CDR3 DNA: TGCGCCAGCAGCTTGAAACGCTCGGGTGCTGAAGCTTTCTTT

clone size: -
D gene: TRBD1
V gene: TRBV5-1
J gene: TRBJ1-1
CDR3 protein: CASSAGTVKTEAFF
CDR3 DNA: TGCGCCAGCAGCGCCGGGACAGTCAAGACTGAAGCTTTCTTT

clone size: few
D gene: TRBD2
V gene: TRBV20-1
J gene: TRBJ2-1
CDR3 protein: CSALPGLAGGNEQFF
CDR3 DNA: TGCAGTGCCCTCCCAGGACTAGCGGGAGGTAATGAGCAGTTCTTC

clone size: -
D gene: -
V gene: TRBV20-1
J gene: TRBJ2-5
CDR3 protein: CSAITFAGSQETQYF
CDR3 DNA: TGCAGTGCTATTACTTTCGCGGGATCTCAAGAGACCCAGTACTTC

clone size: -
D gene: -
V gene: TRBV20-1
J gene: TRBJ2-7
CDR3 protein: CSARGAGYEQYF
CDR3 DNA: TGCAGTGCTAGGGGGGCAGGGTACGAGCAGTACTTC

clone size: -
D gene: -
V gene: TRBV6-1
J gene: TRBJ2-2
CDR3 protein: CASSERGTNTGELFF
CDR3 DNA: TGTGCCAGCAGTGAACGGGGGACGAACACCGGGGAGCTGTTTTTT

clone size: -
D gene: -
V gene: TRBV7-2
J gene: TRBJ2-6
CDR3 protein: CASSSGLDSGANVLTF
CDR3 DNA: TGTGCCAGCAGCTCGGGACTGGACTCTGGGGCCAACGTCCTGACTTTC

clone size: -
D gene: TRBD2
V gene: TRBV9
J gene: TRBJ2-2
CDR3 protein: CASSGWQGLAGGSGGYAGELFF
CDR3 DNA: TGTGCCAGCAGCGGATGGCAGGGACTAGCGGGAGGATCAGGAGGGTACGCCGGGGAGCTGTTTTTT

clone size: few
D gene: TRBD2
V gene: TRBV12-3/TRBV12-4
J gene: TRBJ2-7
CDR3 protein: CASSLALTSGRSSGYEQYF
CDR3 DNA: TGTGCCAGCAGTTTAGCCCTTACTAGCGGGAGGTCCAGTGGATACGAGCAGTACTTC

clone size: -
D gene: -
V gene: TRBV6-6
J gene: TRBJ2-7
CDR3 protein: CAAGQSYEQYF
CDR3 DNA: TGTGCAGCAGGCCAGTCCTACGAGCAGTACTTC

clone size: -
D gene: TRBD1
V gene: TRBV4-1
J gene: TRBJ1-2
CDR3 protein: CASSAPGQSNYGYTF
CDR3 DNA: TGCGCCAGCAGCGCTCCGGGACAGAGTAACTATGGCTACACCTTC

clone size: -
D gene: TRBD2
V gene: TRBV20-1
J gene: TRBJ2-7
CDR3 protein: CSAPPGSGGVYEQYF
CDR3 DNA: TGCAGTGCCCCGCCGGGTAGCGGGGGGGTTTACGAGCAGTACTTC

clone size: -
D gene: -
V gene: TRBV6-5
J gene: TRBJ1-2
CDR3 protein: CASSYSLRQNYGYTF
CDR3 DNA: TGTGCCAGCAGTTACTCACTGCGACAGAACTATGGCTACACCTTC

clone size: once
D gene: -
V gene: TRBV6-1
J gene: TRBJ1-4
CDR3 protein: CASSILAQGPPTNEKLFF
CDR3 DNA: -

clone size: -
D gene: -
V gene: TRBV7-6
J gene: TRBJ1-2
CDR3 protein: CASSPELANYGYTF
CDR3 DNA: TGTGCCAGCAGCCCCGAGCTTGCTAACTATGGCTACACCTTC

clone size: -
D gene: TRBD1
V gene: TRBV28
J gene: TRBJ1-1
CDR3 protein: CASSPPDRAARGEAFF
CDR3 DNA: TGTGCCAGCAGTCCACCGGACAGGGCGGCCCGGGGTGAAGCTTTCTTT

clone size: -
D gene: -
V gene: TRBV11-1
J gene: TRBJ1-5
CDR3 protein: CASSLEWNQPQHF
CDR3 DNA: TGTGCCAGCAGCTTAGAATGGAATCAGCCCCAGCATTTT

clone size: -
D gene: -
V gene: TRBV6-5
J gene: TRBJ2-1
CDR3 protein: CASSSDRYNEQFF
CDR3 DNA: TGTGCCAGCAGTTCCGACAGATACAATGAGCAGTTCTTC

clone size: -
D gene: TRBD2
V gene: TRBV12-3/TRBV12-4
J gene: TRBJ2-3
CDR3 protein: CASGLAGGPTDTQYF
CDR3 DNA: TGTGCCAGCGGGTTAGCGGGGGGCCCCACAGATACGCAGTATTTT

clone size: -
D gene: -
V gene: TRBV7-8
J gene: TRBJ2-7
CDR3 protein: CASSRRRPSSYNEQYF
CDR3 DNA: TGTGCCAGCAGCCGCCGTAGACCTAGCTCCTACAATGAGCAGTACTTC

clone size: few
D gene: TRBD1
V gene: TRBV20-1
J gene: TRBJ2-6
CDR3 protein: CSADGGQALSGANVLTF
CDR3 DNA: TGCAGTGCAGACGGGGGACAGGCCCTCTCTGGGGCCAACGTCCTGACTTTC

clone size: -
D gene: -
V gene: TRBV29-1
J gene: TRBJ1-5
CDR3 protein: CSVEVVADQPQHF
CDR3 DNA: TGCAGCGTTGAAGTTGTCGCAGATCAGCCCCAGCATTTT

clone size: -
D gene: TRBD2
V gene: TRBV6-1
J gene: TRBJ2-4
CDR3 protein: CVSSPGGVVKNIQYF
CDR3 DNA: TGTGTCAGCAGTCCCGGGGGGGTTGTCAAAAACATTCAGTACTTC

clone size: few
D gene: -
V gene: TRBV10-3
J gene: TRBJ2-1
CDR3 protein: CAISESRSHNEQFF
CDR3 DNA: TGTGCCATCAGTGAGTCCAGATCCCACAATGAGCAGTTCTTC

clone size: few
D gene: TRBD1
V gene: TRBV5-1
J gene: TRBJ2-7
CDR3 protein: CASSLRTGYYEQYF
CDR3 DNA: TGCGCCAGCAGCTTAAGGACAGGGTATTACGAGCAGTACTTC

clone size: few
D gene: -
V gene: TRBV2
J gene: TRBJ2-1
CDR3 protein: CASTLTGIPGEQFF
CDR3 DNA: TGTGCCAGTACACTTACCGGGATTCCCGGCGAGCAGTTCTTC

clone size: few
D gene: TRBD1
V gene: TRBV5-5
J gene: TRBJ2-5
CDR3 protein: CASSSRDRPRKGQYF
CDR3 DNA: TGTGCCAGCAGCTCCCGGGACAGACCACGCAAAGGGCAGTACTTC

clone size: few
D gene: -
V gene: TRBV12-3/TRBV12-4
J gene: TRBJ2-3
CDR3 protein: CASRIHTGQSTDTQYF
CDR3 DNA: TGTGCCAGCAGAATACACACGGGACAAAGCACAGATACGCAGTATTTT

clone size: few
D gene: -
V gene: TRBV6-6
J gene: TRBJ1-5
CDR3 protein: CASSYRQVDQPQHF
CDR3 DNA: TGTGCCAGCAGTTACAGGCAGGTCGACCAGCCCCAGCATTTT

clone size: -
D gene: -
V gene: TRBV12-3/TRBV12-4
J gene: TRBJ2-5
CDR3 protein: CASSLVAGGNERFF
CDR3 DNA: -

clone size: few
D gene: TRBD1
V gene: TRBV20-1
J gene: TRBJ2-1
CDR3 protein: CSARVTGLLYNEQFF
CDR3 DNA: TGCAGTGCTAGAGTGACAGGGCTACTATACAATGAGCAGTTCTTC

clone size: -
D gene: -
V gene: TRBV20-1
J gene: TRBJ2-7
CDR3 protein: CSAKLQGPYEQYF
CDR3 DNA: TGCAGTGCTAAGTTACAAGGGCCCTACGAGCAGTACTTC

clone size: -
D gene: -
V gene: TRBV3-1
J gene: TRBJ1-2
CDR3 protein: CASSQTLTVYQRGYTF
CDR3 DNA: TGTGCCAGCAGCCAGACATTGACGGTTTATCAGAGGGGCTACACCTTC

clone size: few
D gene: TRBD2
V gene: TRBV6-5
J gene: TRBJ2-7
CDR3 protein: CASSYGAGTLTSGYEQYF
CDR3 DNA: TGTGCCAGCAGTTACGGGGCAGGGACCCTGACTAGCGGCTACGAGCAGTACTTC

clone size: few
D gene: -
V gene: TRBV20-1
J gene: TRBJ1-2
CDR3 protein: CSARNARGGYGYTF
CDR3 DNA: TGCAGTGCTAGAAACGCCCGGGGGGGATATGGCTACACCTTC

clone size: few
D gene: -
V gene: TRBV20-1
J gene: TRBJ2-7
CDR3 protein: CSASRRGVSYEQYF
CDR3 DNA: TGCAGTGCTAGTCGCAGGGGGGTATCCTACGAGCAGTACTTC

clone size: -
D gene: TRBD2
V gene: TRBV11-3
J gene: TRBJ2-7
CDR3 protein: CASRLSGRRYEQYF
CDR3 DNA: TGTGCCAGCAGACTCAGCGGGAGGAGATACGAGCAGTACTTC

clone size: -
D gene: -
V gene: TRBV7-9
J gene: TRBJ2-5
CDR3 protein: CASSLLDGQQETQYF
CDR3 DNA: TGTGCCAGCAGCCTTCTGGACGGACAACAAGAGACCCAGTACTTC

clone size: once
D gene: -
V gene: TRBV10-3
J gene: TRBJ1-1
CDR3 protein: CANSETGQEAFF
CDR3 DNA: TGTGCCAACAGTGAGACCGGACAGGAAGCTTTCTTT

clone size: -
D gene: TRBD1
V gene: TRBV5-5
J gene: TRBJ1-2
CDR3 protein: CAGSFGTGGGYGYTF
CDR3 DNA: TGTGCCGGCAGCTTTGGGACAGGGGGAGGCTATGGCTACACCTTC

clone size: -
D gene: -
V gene: TRBV12-3/TRBV12-4
J gene: TRBJ2-4
CDR3 protein: CASSFSPQGWDIQYF
CDR3 DNA: TGTGCCAGCAGTTTCAGTCCCCAGGGGTGGGACATTCAGTACTTC

clone size: few
D gene: TRBD1
V gene: TRBV7-3
J gene: TRBJ2-3
CDR3 protein: CASSYSPGQGPDTQYF
CDR3 DNA: TGTGCCAGCAGTTACTCACCGGGACAGGGGCCAGATACGCAGTATTTT

clone size: -
D gene: TRBD1
V gene: TRBV12-3/TRBV12-4
J gene: TRBJ2-1
CDR3 protein: CASSYRGLNNEQFF
CDR3 DNA: TGTGCCAGCAGTTACAGGGGGCTGAACAATGAGCAGTTTTTC

clone size: -
D gene: -
V gene: TRBV5-1
J gene: TRBJ1-1
CDR3 protein: CASSFLGSNTEAFF
CDR3 DNA: TGCGCCAGCAGCTTCCTCGGCTCGAACACTGAAGCTTTCTTT

clone size: -
D gene: -
V gene: TRBV7-9
J gene: TRBJ2-7
CDR3 protein: CASSLIQGYEQYF
CDR3 DNA: TGTGCCAGCAGCTTAATACAGGGCTACGAGCAGTACTTC

clone size: few
D gene: -
V gene: TRBV12-3/TRBV12-4
J gene: TRBJ1-1
CDR3 protein: CASSPNGGRGTEAFF
CDR3 DNA: TGTGCCAGCAGTCCGAACGGGGGCAGGGGCACTGAAGCTTTCTTT

clone size: many
D gene: -
V gene: TRBV9
J gene: TRBJ2-7
CDR3 protein: CASSGYEQYF
CDR3 DNA: TGTGCCAGCAGCGGCTACGAGCAGTACTTC